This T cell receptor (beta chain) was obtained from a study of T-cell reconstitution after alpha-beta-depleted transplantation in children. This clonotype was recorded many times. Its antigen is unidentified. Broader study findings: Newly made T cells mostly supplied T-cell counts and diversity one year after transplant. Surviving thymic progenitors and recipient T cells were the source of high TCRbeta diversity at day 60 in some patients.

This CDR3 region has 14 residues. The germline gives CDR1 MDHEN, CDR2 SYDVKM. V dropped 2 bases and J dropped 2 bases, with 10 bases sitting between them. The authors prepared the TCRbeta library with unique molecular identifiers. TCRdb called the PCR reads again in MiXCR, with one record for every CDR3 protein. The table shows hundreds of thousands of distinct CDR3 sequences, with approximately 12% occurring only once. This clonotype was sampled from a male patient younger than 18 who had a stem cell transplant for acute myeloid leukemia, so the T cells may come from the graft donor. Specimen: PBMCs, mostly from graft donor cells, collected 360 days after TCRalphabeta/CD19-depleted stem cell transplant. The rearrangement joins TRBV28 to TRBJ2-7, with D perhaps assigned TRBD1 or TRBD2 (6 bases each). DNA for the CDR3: TGTGCCAGCAGTTTAGGGGGGCGTCCCTACGAGCAGTACTTC. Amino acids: CASSLGGRPYEQYF.